The rows below give T cell receptor beta chains drawn from one sample of a study of CD8 T cells in ankylosing spondylitis. TCRdb itself ran the 5' RACE reads through MiXCR, one entry per CDR3 protein. The sample yields hundreds of thousands of distinct CDR3 sequences, approximately 10% seen once. The sample consisted of blood, either unsorted or a sorted T cell fraction (not recorded which). These receptors were collected from a male donor with ankylosing spondylitis. Each CDR3 is given with its conserved first and last residue. The D gene is left open where the match is weak. The size of a clone is reported for some rows only, either as once, few or many, or as a class for expanded clones.

d_gene: TRBD2
j_gene: TRBJ2-7
abundance: few
v_gene: TRBV7-2
len: 15
CDR3aa: CASSSSGRAGYEQYF
CDR3nt: TGTGCCAGCAGCAGTAGCGGGAGGGCTGGCTACGAGCAGTACTTC

d_gene: .
j_gene: TRBJ2-3
abundance: few
v_gene: TRBV20-1
len: 14
CDR3aa: CSAQGPGGTDTQYF
CDR3nt: TGCAGTGCTCAGGGCCCAGGGGGGACAGATACGCAGTATTTT

d_gene: .
j_gene: TRBJ2-7
abundance: .
v_gene: TRBV28
len: 15
CDR3aa: CASSLLGLGSYEQYF
CDR3nt: TGTGCCAGCAGTCTCCTGGGTCTTGGCTCCTACGAGCAGTACTTC

d_gene: TRBD1
j_gene: TRBJ2-1
abundance: many
v_gene: TRBV5-5
len: 14
CDR3aa: CASSLAARGNEQFF
CDR3nt: TGTGCCAGCAGCTTGGCGGCCAGGGGGAATGAGCAGTTCTTC

d_gene: TRBD1
j_gene: TRBJ2-7
abundance: .
v_gene: TRBV18
len: 15
CDR3aa: CASSQRQGVTYEQYF
CDR3nt: TGTGCCAGCTCTCAGCGACAGGGGGTTACGTACGAGCAGTACTTC

d_gene: .
j_gene: TRBJ2-3
abundance: many
v_gene: TRBV6-5
len: 13
CDR3aa: CASSSPGSDTQYF
CDR3nt: TGTGCCAGCAGTTCCCCAGGGTCAGATACGCAGTATTTT

d_gene: .
j_gene: TRBJ1-1
abundance: few
v_gene: TRBV20-1
len: 11
CDR3aa: CSARSGTSAFF
CDR3nt: TGCAGTGCGCGCTCCGGGACATCGGCTTTCTTT

d_gene: .
j_gene: TRBJ1-6
abundance: few
v_gene: TRBV20-1
len: 15
CDR3aa: CSARDLRRGDSPLHF
CDR3nt: TGCAGTGCTAGAGATCTCCGCAGGGGTGATTCACCCCTCCACTTT

d_gene: .
j_gene: TRBJ1-5
abundance: .
v_gene: TRBV7-2
len: 14
CDR3aa: CASSLPLGGGPQHF
CDR3nt: TGTGCCAGCAGCCTCCCACTCGGGGGGGGACCCCAGCATTTT

d_gene: .
j_gene: TRBJ1-1
abundance: .
v_gene: TRBV20-1
len: 14
CDR3aa: CSARFLRGGTEAFF
CDR3nt: TGCAGTGCTAGGTTTCTTCGCGGGGGCACTGAAGCTTTCTTT

d_gene: TRBD1
j_gene: TRBJ2-5
abundance: few
v_gene: TRBV7-2
len: 14
CDR3aa: CASSLRQGVQTQYF
CDR3nt: TGTGCCAGCAGCCTCCGACAGGGAGTGCAGACCCAGTACTTC

d_gene: .
j_gene: TRBJ1-3
abundance: few
v_gene: TRBV9
len: 15
CDR3aa: CASSAGTRQGYTIYF
CDR3nt: TGTGCCAGCAGCGCCGGGACCAGGCAGGGATACACCATATATTTT

d_gene: .
j_gene: TRBJ1-2
abundance: few
v_gene: TRBV5-1
len: 14
CDR3aa: CASSLFGASYGYTF
CDR3nt: TGCGCCAGCAGCTTGTTTGGGGCAAGCTATGGCTACACCTTC

d_gene: TRBD1
j_gene: TRBJ1-2
abundance: .
v_gene: TRBV10-3
len: 14
CDR3aa: CAISVQGANYGYTF
CDR3nt: TGTGCCATCAGTGTGCAGGGGGCCAACTATGGCTACACCTTC

d_gene: .
j_gene: TRBJ2-5
abundance: .
v_gene: TRBV7-2
len: 14
CDR3aa: CASSFNPGQETQYF
CDR3nt: TGTGCCAGCAGCTTTAATCCGGGGCAAGAGACCCAGTACTTC

d_gene: .
j_gene: TRBJ2-2
abundance: .
v_gene: TRBV7-3
len: 16
CDR3aa: CASSRTVGANTGELFF
CDR3nt: TGTGCCAGCAGTCGGACGGTCGGAGCGAACACCGGGGAGCTGTTTTTT

d_gene: TRBD1
j_gene: TRBJ2-7
abundance: .
v_gene: TRBV11-2
len: 16
CDR3aa: CASSFLPGQGNHEQYF
CDR3nt: TGTGCCAGCAGCTTCCTACCGGGACAGGGGAACCACGAGCAGTACTTC

d_gene: .
j_gene: TRBJ1-4
abundance: few
v_gene: TRBV20-1
len: 12
CDR3aa: CSAAGNNEKLFF
CDR3nt: TGCAGTGCCGCCGGGAATAATGAAAAACTGTTTTTT

d_gene: .
j_gene: TRBJ2-3
abundance: many
v_gene: TRBV4-3
len: 14
CDR3aa: CASSQVSPADTQYF
CDR3nt: TGCGCCAGCAGCCAAGTTAGTCCCGCGGATACGCAGTATTTT

d_gene: .
j_gene: TRBJ1-4
abundance: few
v_gene: TRBV7-9
len: 17
CDR3aa: CASSSNPTVATNEKLFF
CDR3nt: TGTGCCAGCAGCTCAAACCCGACAGTTGCAACTAATGAAAAACTGTTTTTT

d_gene: TRBD2
j_gene: TRBJ2-1
abundance: .
v_gene: TRBV27
len: 12
CDR3aa: CASGTSNNEQFF
CDR3nt: TGTGCCAGTGGGACTAGCAACAATGAGCAGTTCTTC

d_gene: TRBD2
j_gene: TRBJ2-1
abundance: .
v_gene: TRBV5-6
len: 15
CDR3aa: CASSRRASGHNEQFF
CDR3nt: TGTGCCAGCAGCCGGCGGGCTAGCGGGCACAATGAGCAGTTCTTC

d_gene: .
j_gene: TRBJ2-5
abundance: .
v_gene: TRBV7-9
len: 15
CDR3aa: CASSSRDSVWGTQYF
CDR3nt: TGTGCCAGCAGCTCCCGGGACTCGGTTTGGGGGACCCAGTACTTC

d_gene: .
j_gene: TRBJ1-1
abundance: few
v_gene: TRBV7-9
len: 16
CDR3aa: CASSRGGNSKGTEAFF
CDR3nt: TGTGCCAGCAGCCGAGGCGGTAATTCAAAGGGCACTGAAGCTTTCTTT

d_gene: .
j_gene: TRBJ2-1
abundance: few
v_gene: TRBV12-3/TRBV12-4
len: 17
CDR3aa: CASTPRGGTVKVNGQFF
CDR3nt: TGTGCCAGCACCCCTCGAGGCGGGACAGTGAAAGTCAATGGGCAGTTCTTC

d_gene: TRBD2
j_gene: TRBJ2-5
abundance: few
v_gene: TRBV7-2
len: 14
CDR3aa: CASSLAGDYGTQYF
CDR3nt: TGTGCCAGCAGCTTAGCAGGGGACTACGGTACCCAGTACTTC

d_gene: .
j_gene: TRBJ2-7
abundance: few
v_gene: TRBV5-6
len: 14
CDR3aa: CASSFLDRLYEQYF
CDR3nt: TGTGCCAGCAGCTTCTTGGACAGACTCTACGAGCAGTACTTC

d_gene: .
j_gene: TRBJ1-1
abundance: few
v_gene: TRBV11-2
len: 18
CDR3aa: CASSLDGGAQGMNTEAFF
CDR3nt: TGTGCCAGCAGCTTAGACGGAGGGGCACAGGGTATGAACACTGAAGCTTTCTTT

d_gene: .
j_gene: TRBJ1-6
abundance: .
v_gene: TRBV27
len: 14
CDR3aa: CASTGGLNNSPLHF
CDR3nt: TGTGCCAGCACCGGGGGCCTAAATAATTCACCCCTCCACTTT

d_gene: .
j_gene: TRBJ2-7
abundance: few
v_gene: TRBV20-1
len: 13
CDR3aa: CSARPPGVGEQYF
CDR3nt: TGCAGTGCTAGGCCCCCGGGGGTCGGCGAGCAGTACTTC

d_gene: TRBD1
j_gene: TRBJ2-7
abundance: many
v_gene: TRBV28
len: 15
CDR3aa: CASSPTGQGAYEQYF
CDR3nt: TGTGCCAGCAGTCCTACGGGACAGGGGGCCTACGAGCAGTACTTC

d_gene: TRBD1
j_gene: TRBJ1-6
abundance: few
v_gene: TRBV20-1
len: 14
CDR3aa: CSASFGQGNSPLHF
CDR3nt: TGCAGTGCCTCCTTTGGACAGGGTAACTCACCCCTCCACTTT

d_gene: .
j_gene: TRBJ2-2
abundance: few
v_gene: TRBV18
len: 16
CDR3aa: CASSPPWGRDTGELFF
CDR3nt: TGTGCCAGCTCACCGCCGTGGGGGCGAGACACCGGGGAGCTGTTTTTT

d_gene: TRBD1
j_gene: TRBJ1-1
abundance: .
v_gene: TRBV6-1
len: 15
CDR3aa: CASSPWTGTGTEAFF
CDR3nt: TGTGCCAGCAGTCCTTGGACAGGGACGGGCACTGAAGCTTTCTTT

d_gene: TRBD2
j_gene: TRBJ2-2
abundance: .
v_gene: TRBV28
len: 19
CDR3aa: CASSLVPPGTSGRSGELFF
CDR3nt: TGTGCCAGCAGTTTAGTACCACCCGGGACTAGCGGGAGATCCGGGGAGCTGTTTTTT

d_gene: .
j_gene: TRBJ2-2
abundance: .
v_gene: TRBV28
len: 15
CDR3aa: CASSLWGRGTGELFF
CDR3nt: TGTGCCAGCAGTTTATGGGGCCGCGGCACCGGGGAGCTGTTTTTT

d_gene: .
j_gene: TRBJ2-7
abundance: few
v_gene: TRBV27
len: 15
CDR3aa: CASSLASGDKDEQYF
CDR3nt: TGTGCCAGCAGTCTGGCCAGCGGAGATAAGGACGAGCAGTACTTC

d_gene: TRBD1
j_gene: TRBJ2-7
abundance: few
v_gene: TRBV5-1
len: 16
CDR3aa: CASSGGRGQVFYEQYF
CDR3nt: TGCGCCAGCAGCGGGGGAAGGGGACAGGTCTTCTACGAGCAGTACTTC

d_gene: .
j_gene: TRBJ2-3
abundance: .
v_gene: TRBV12-2
len: 15
CDR3aa: CASTLADPSTDTQYF
CDR3nt: TGTGCAAGCACCCTGGCGGACCCTAGCACAGATACGCAGTATTTT

d_gene: .
j_gene: TRBJ2-2
abundance: few
v_gene: TRBV3-1
len: 16
CDR3aa: CASSQVRLTNTGELFF
CDR3nt: TGTGCCAGCAGCCAAGTAAGACTCACTAACACCGGGGAGCTGTTTTTT

d_gene: .
j_gene: TRBJ2-5
abundance: .
v_gene: TRBV18
len: 13
CDR3aa: CASSPPSHETQYF
CDR3nt: TGTGCCAGCTCACCACCTTCGCACGAGACCCAGTACTTC

d_gene: TRBD1
j_gene: TRBJ2-1
abundance: .
v_gene: TRBV3-1
len: 13
CDR3aa: CASSHLDRGEQFF
CDR3nt: TGTGCCAGCAGCCACCTCGACAGGGGGGAGCAGTTCTTC

d_gene: TRBD2
j_gene: TRBJ2-1
abundance: few
v_gene: TRBV3-1
len: 17
CDR3aa: CASSQRHLAGGGNEQFF
CDR3nt: TGTGCCAGCAGCCAACGGCACCTAGCGGGAGGGGGGAATGAGCAGTTCTTC

d_gene: TRBD2
j_gene: TRBJ2-2
abundance: few
v_gene: TRBV25-1
len: 16
CDR3aa: CASSDYSGSVTGELFF
CDR3nt: TGTGCCAGCAGTGATTATAGCGGGAGTGTCACCGGGGAGCTGTTTTTT

d_gene: .
j_gene: TRBJ2-5
abundance: many
v_gene: TRBV20-1
len: 14
CDR3aa: CSARLQRASETQYF
CDR3nt: TGCAGTGCTAGATTACAGCGGGCTTCGGAGACCCAGTACTTC

d_gene: .
j_gene: TRBJ2-1
abundance: many
v_gene: TRBV4-3
len: 15
CDR3aa: CASSRLEGTHNEQFF
CDR3nt: TGCGCCAGCAGCCGCCTTGAAGGGACCCACAATGAGCAGTTCTTC

d_gene: TRBD2
j_gene: TRBJ2-1
abundance: many
v_gene: TRBV20-1
len: 15
CDR3aa: CSASSGRLGYNEQFF
CDR3nt: TGCAGTGCGTCTAGCGGGAGATTAGGCTACAATGAGCAGTTCTTC

d_gene: .
j_gene: TRBJ1-2
abundance: few
v_gene: TRBV6-5
len: 15
CDR3aa: CASSYWKDSNYGYTF
CDR3nt: TGTGCCAGCAGTTACTGGAAGGACAGTAACTATGGCTACACCTTC

d_gene: TRBD2
j_gene: TRBJ2-3
abundance: many
v_gene: TRBV5-5
len: 15
CDR3aa: CASSLLAGPTDTQYF
CDR3nt: TGTGCCAGCAGCCTTCTAGCGGGGCCCACAGATACGCAGTATTTT

d_gene: .
j_gene: TRBJ1-2
abundance: few
v_gene: TRBV6-2/TRBV6-3
len: 14
CDR3aa: CAVHERGLFYGYTF
CDR3nt: TGTGCCGTCCACGAGAGGGGACTATTCTATGGCTACACCTTC

d_gene: .
j_gene: TRBJ1-4
abundance: .
v_gene: TRBV4-2
len: 15
CDR3aa: CASSQYGMREEKLFF
CDR3nt: TGTGCCAGCAGCCAATACGGGATGAGAGAGGAAAAACTGTTTTTT

d_gene: .
j_gene: TRBJ2-5
abundance: many
v_gene: TRBV7-2
len: 13
CDR3aa: CASLRGYQETQYF
CDR3nt: TGTGCCAGCCTTCGCGGGTACCAAGAGACCCAGTACTTC

d_gene: TRBD1
j_gene: TRBJ1-4
abundance: .
v_gene: TRBV6-5
len: 14
CDR3aa: CASSYAQGNEKLFF
CDR3nt: TGTGCCAGCAGTTACGCACAGGGGAATGAAAAACTGTTTTTT